This T cell receptor (beta chain) comes out of a study of cytomegalovirus exposure and HLA in healthy donors. General study results and limits: Researchers reported that a few CMV-associated chains were confirmed in vitro as CMV antigen-specific. Across donors, sequencing depth was assumed by presence/absence analyses to be roughly uniform. With later analysis, a missense DCLRE1C variant became linked to TCR beta V- and J-gene trimming.

As concerns this clone: Its target is not known.

A multiplex PCR was run with 60 Vbeta primers and 13 Jbeta primers. TCRdb's copy holds only in-frame clones and misses some; the assay was immunoSEQ multiplex PCR. The sample has 100,000 to 150,000 clones; about 78% are singletons. V lost 10 bases to trimming and J lost 3 bases, with 19 bases between them. This CDR3 is 14 amino acids long. Germline assignment: CDR1 SGHRS and CDR2 YFSETQ. Sequencing used PBMCs. The chain links TRBV5-1 to TRBJ2-5, with D possibly TRBD2 on 5 matching bases. This receptor was taken from a female donor in good health and CMV-seronegative. The CDR3 DNA reads as TGCGCCTCCAACCCAGGAGGCGCGGAAGAGACCCAGTACTTC. Protein: CASNPGGAEETQYF. The entire variable domain, with the rest obtained from reference TRBV5-1 and TRBJ2-5, is as follows: KAGVTQTPRYLIKTRGQQVTLSCSPISGHRSVSWYQQTPGQGLQFLFEYFSETQRNKGNFPGRFSGRQFSNSRSEMNVSTLELGDSALYLCASNPGGAEETQYFGPGTRLLVL.